Listed here are 25 T cell receptor beta chains from one sample, sequenced in a study of CD8+CD57+ T cells in acquired aplastic anemia listed by TCRdb under 2018. The instrument given in TCRdb is Illumina HiSeq 2000. Genomic DNA was used as template for profiling of TCR beta VDJ combinations and CDR3 sequences. The public sequencing data were trimmed at Q25 with fastp and processed into clonotypes with MiXCR by TCRdb, which kept only in-frame beta chains. Duplicate CDR3 protein sequences are folded into a single record with the most common DNA and genes. The sample table records under 500,000 distinct CDR3 sequences; 25% to 40% of these occur just once. Together, the top ten hold 0.8% to 0.85% of the sample. Expansion of CD8+CD57+ cells had been shown by flow cytometry in the patients chosen for sequencing. Sequenced input: sorted CD4+, CD8+, or CD8+CD57+ T cells (not recorded which) from PBMCs. These receptors all stem from a human donor with aplastic anemia.

This clonotype has at least ten counts. The chain is built from TRBV2 and TRBJ2-5, with TRBD2 identical over 10 bases. J was trimmed by 2 bases and V by 6 bases; bases with no gene match: 9. CDR3 length: 16 residues. CDR1 and CDR2 from the germline V gene are SNHLY and FYNNEI. The CDR3 sequence is CASSRELAGVQETQYF. CDR3 DNA: TGTGCCAGCAGCCGAGAGCTAGCGGGGGTACAAGAGACCCAGTACTTC. Supplemented by reference TRBV2 and TRBJ2-5, the full variable domain reads EPEVTQTPSHQVTQMGQEVILRCVPISNHLYFYWYRQILGQKVEFLVSFYNNEISEKSEIFDDQFSVERPDGSNFTLKIRSTKLEDSAMYFCASSRELAGVQETQYFGPGTRLLVL.

V usage is TRBV19 and J usage is TRBJ1-5, with D tentatively TRBD1 (5 bases). Germline V gene sequence: CDR1 LNHDA, CDR2 SQIVND (reference sequence). V shed 1 base and J shed 1 base, with 11 bases lying between them. CDR3 length: 16 residues. Here the CDR3 reads CASSIALGVSNQPQHF. The CDR3, as DNA: TGTGCCAGTAGTATAGCTCTGGGGGTGAGCAATCAGCCCCAGCATTTT.

In its sample, this clonotype was seen a few times. The chain combines TRBV10-3 with TRBJ1-2; 8 nucleotides line up with TRBD1. Trimming cost V 10 bases and J 3 bases; bases outside gene matches: 13. This CDR3 contains 15 residues. The V gene's germline CDR1 is ENHRY and CDR2 SYGVKD. CDR3 loop: CASRGQGAIYYGYTF. CDR3 nucleotide sequence: TGTGCCAGCAGAGGACAGGGTGCGATTTACTATGGCTACACCTTC.

The V gene is TRBV5-6, the J gene TRBJ1-2; weak D call: TRBD1 (6 bases). The CDR3 runs to 15 residues. Germline CDR1 and CDR2: SGHDT and YYEEEE. Deletions cut 4 bases from V and 4 bases from J, with 17 bases between. The CDR3 loop reads CASSLPATGVYGYTF. The CDR3, as DNA: TGTGCCAGCAGCCTACCTGCGACAGGAGTCTATGGCTACACCTTC.

This clonotype was observed many times. The chain couples TRBV20-1 to TRBJ2-3; D possibly corresponds to TRBD2 (6 bases). V lost 2 bases and J lost 2, with 14 bases in between. This CDR3 contains 15 residues. Germline V gene sequence: CDR1 DFQATT, CDR2 SNEGSKA (reference sequence). The CDR3 DNA sequence: TGCAGTGCTAGATTCGGTCGGGGGACCACAGATACGCAGTATTTT. Encoded protein: CSARFGRGTTDTQYF.

This clonotype appeared a few times. The V gene is TRBV24-1, the J gene TRBJ2-5; D is perhaps TRBD1 or TRBD2 (5 bases each). Germline lookup yields CDR1 KGHDR and CDR2 SFDVKD. Trimming removed 7 bases at V and 5 bases at J, with 22 bases between. The CDR3 has 16 residues. The CDR3 DNA reads TGTGCCACCAGCGATCTGACCTTGGGGGAACAGGAGACCCAGTACTTC. This gives the protein CATSDLTLGEQETQYF.

Points on this clonotype: The CDR3 does not close with the conserved phenylalanine or tryptophan, likely indicating a read error. The V call is TRBV11-2, the J call TRBJ2-7, with a possible D match to TRBD2 (6 bases). The CDR3 is made up of 15 amino acids. Trimming cost V 0 bases and J 6 bases, with 15 bases left between them. CDR1 is SGHAT and CDR2 is FQNNGV in the germline V gene. The CDR3 sequence is CASSLDLFAGLEQYS. In DNA form, the CDR3 reads TGTGCCAGCAGCTTAGATCTCTTCGCGGGGCTCGAGCAGTACTCC.

This clonotype was found many times. CDR3 bases: TGCAGTGCTAGGGTGGGGTTTGATTCACCCCTCCACTTT. Encoded protein: CSARVGFDSPLHF. V gene TRBV20-1 combines with J gene TRBJ1-6; D not resolved. The CDR3 is 13 amino acids. Germline V gene data show CDR1 as DFQATT and CDR2 as SNEGSKA (reference sequence). Between the trimmed V and J ends, which lost 3 bases and 8 bases, there was a span of 11 bases.

This rearrangement joins TRBV20-1 to TRBJ2-3, with 10 nucleotides matching TRBD2. The CDR3 is made up of 16 amino acids. CDR1 and CDR2 from the germline V gene are DFQATT and SNEGSKA (reference sequence). V gave up 5 bases and J gave up 0 bases; unmatched junction bases: 8. CDR3 region: CSAFSGGPVSTDTQYF. The CDR3 DNA sequence: TGCAGTGCTTTTAGCGGGGGGCCCGTCAGCACAGATACGCAGTATTTT.

The V call is TRBV4-3, the J call TRBJ2-2; TRBD2 is a possible D gene (6 bases). V lost 1 base and J lost 3, with 12 bases in between. This CDR3 is 16 amino acids long. Germline CDR1 is LGHNA and CDR2 is YSLEER. CDR3 sequence: CASSQAGTPHTGELFF. The CDR3, as DNA: TGCGCCAGCAGCCAAGCCGGGACTCCACACACCGGGGAGCTGTTTTTT.

The chain recombines TRBV2 with TRBJ2-7; TRBD2 agrees at 8 bases. Germline CDR1 and CDR2: SNHLY and FYNNEI. J lost 3 bases, V lost 5 bases, and 12 bases had no gene match. This CDR3 has 16 residues. The CDR3 sequence is CASSFTSGGGFYEQYF. The DNA of the CDR3 is TGTGCCAGCAGTTTTACTAGCGGAGGAGGGTTCTACGAGCAGTACTTC.

This chain links TRBV5-1 with TRBJ2-5; D is perhaps TRBD1 (5 bases). Germline CDR1 SGHRS, CDR2 YFSETQ. V shed 4 bases and J shed 1 base, with 11 bases lying between them. This CDR3 has 14 residues. The CDR3, as DNA: TGCGCCAGCAGCCAGGGCGTAGGCCAAGAGACCCAGTACTTC. Residues: CASSQGVGQETQYF. The full variable domain, with the rest looked up from reference TRBV5-1 and TRBJ2-5, is KAGVTQTPRYLIKTRGQQVTLSCSPISGHRSVSWYQQTPGQGLQFLFEYFSETQRNKGNFPGRFSGRQFSNSRSEMNVSTLELGDSALYLCASSQGVGQETQYFGPGTRLLVL.

The rearrangement uses TRBV15 and TRBJ1-6; D is uncertain. The V end was cut by 0 bases, the J end by 10 bases, with 7 bases between. The CDR3 sequence is 13 residues long. In germline, CDR1 is LNHNV, CDR2 YYDKDF (reference sequence). In DNA form, the CDR3 reads TGTGCCACCAGCAGAGATGTTGCATCACCCCTCCACTTT. This gives the protein CATSRDVASPLHF. Full variable domain (rest looked up from reference TRBV15 and TRBJ1-6): DAMVIQNPRYQVTQFGKPVTLSCSQTLNHNVMYWYQQKSSQAPKLLFHYYDKDFNNEADTPDNFQSRRPNTSFCFLDIRSPGLGDTAMYLCATSRDVASPLHFGNGTRLTVT.

Worth noting for this clonotype: A read error may produce the germline difference seen at one junction end. The chain couples TRBV12-3 or TRBV12-4 to TRBJ1-2; the match to TRBD1 covers 7 bases. CDR3 length: 12 residues. CDR3 nucleotide sequence: TGTGCCAGCAGTGATACAGGGGTCGGCTACGCCTTC. It translates to CASSDTGVGYAF.

This sequence joins TRBV29-1 and TRBJ1-4; D gene uncertain. The CDR3 has 12 amino acids. CDR1 SQVTM and CDR2 ANQGSEA come from the germline V gene. Between the trimmed V and J ends, which lost 4 bases and 4 bases, there was a span of 7 bases. CDR3 coding DNA: TGCAGCGTTGGCCGAGTTAATGAAAAACTGTTTTTT. It is translated as CSVGRVNEKLFF.

A word on this clonotype: A read error may explain this, as a much larger clone is one base away. The CDR3 DNA reads as TGCAGTGCTAGAGATGCGTACAATGAGCAGTACTTC. This translates into CSARDAYNEQYF. The genes are TRBV20-1 and TRBJ2-7, with no clear D. The ends were cut back, 0 bases at V and 7 bases at J, with 10 bases in the middle. The germline V gene encodes CDR1 DFQATT and CDR2 SNEGSKA (reference sequence). This CDR3 is built from 12 residues.

This clonotype was counted many times. The chain carries TRBV10-3 and TRBJ1-2; no definite D call. Germline CDR1 is ENHRY and CDR2 is SYGVKD. The CDR3 length is 14 residues. Trimming removed 6 bases from V and 8 bases from J, with 19 bases in between. The CDR3 DNA reads TGTGCCATCAGCCGGCAGGCACTTCCAATCGGCTACACCTTC. Translation: CAISRQALPIGYTF.

This chain uses TRBV20-1 with TRBJ1-1; 9 positions match TRBD1. The CDR3 has 15 residues. Unmatched junction bases numbered 9, after V lost 6 bases and J lost 1 base. Per germline, CDR1 DFQATT and CDR2 SNEGSKA (reference sequence). The DNA for the CDR3 is TGCAGTGCAAGAACTATGACAGGGGGGAACACTGAAGCTTTCTTT. It encodes CSARTMTGGNTEAFF.

This clonotype was observed a few times. V and J are TRBV7-2 and TRBJ1-4, with a tentative D call TRBD1 (6 bases). The CDR3 contains 13 residues. The germline V gene has CDR1 SGHTA and CDR2 FQGNSA. V was pared by 3 bases and J by 7 bases, with 9 bases between. The CDR3 DNA sequence: TGTGCCAGCAGCTTGAGCAGGGGTGAAAAACTGTTTTTT. Its protein is CASSLSRGEKLFF.

Concerning this clonotype itself: One end of the junction is discordant with germline, which a read error may explain. The chain joins TRBV24-1 to TRBJ1-2, with TRBD1 as a possible D gene (6 bases). The CDR3 sequence is 14 residues long. CDR1 and CDR2 (germline): KGHDR, SFDVKD. The DNA of the CDR3 is TGTGCCACCGGTGACCTACAGGACAGCTATGGCTACACCTTC. Translation gives CATGDLQDSYGYTF.

This clonotype turned up a few times. Possible read error: a much larger clone is one base away. The chain combines TRBV12-5 with TRBJ2-3; 7 nucleotides match TRBD2. This CDR3 has 14 residues. The V gene's germline CDR1 is LGHNT and CDR2 FRNRAP. CDR3 DNA: TGTGCCCGTAGTATCGGGGGGACCACAGATACGCAGTATTTT. It codes for CARSIGGTTDTQYF. Based on the CDR3 plus reference TRBV12-5 and TRBJ2-3, the full variable domain is DARVTQTPRHKVTEMGQEVTMRCQPILGHNTVFWYRQTMMQGLELLAYFRNRAPLDDSGMPKDRFSAEMPDATLATLKIQPSEPRDSAVYFCARSIGGTTDTQYFGPGTRLTVL.

The chain is built from TRBV19 and TRBJ2-3; TRBD1 matches 8 bases. V lost 4 bases to trimming and J lost 2 bases; unmatched junction nucleotides: 2. Germline values: CDR1 LNHDA, CDR2 SQIVND (reference sequence). The CDR3 is made up of 14 amino acids. The DNA for the CDR3 is TGTGCCAGTAGTACGGACAGGGTCACAGATACGCAGTATTTT. Its protein product is CASSTDRVTDTQYF. Together with reference TRBV19 and TRBJ2-3, the CDR3 gives the full variable domain: DGGITQSPKYLFRKEGQNVTLSCEQNLNHDAMYWYRQDPGQGLRLIYYSQIVNDFQKGDIAEGYSVSREKKESFPLTVTSAQKNPTAFYLCASSTDRVTDTQYFGPGTRLTVL.

V gene TRBV10-3 combines with J gene TRBJ1-5; D ambiguous. With 0 bases removed from V and 5 bases from J, the gap between germline ends came to 8 bases. CDR1 ENHRY and CDR2 SYGVKD come from the germline V gene. The CDR3 spans 14 residues. CDR3 in DNA: TGTGCCATCAGTGAGTCGAGAAGGGATCAGCCCCAGCATTTT. Translated, it gives CAISESRRDQPQHF.

The DNA of the CDR3 is TGTGCCAGCAGGACAGGGAGTTCACCCCTCCACTTT. This sequence encodes CASRTGSSPLHF. V gene TRBV6-1 combines with J gene TRBJ1-6, with 7 bases aligning to TRBD1. The CDR3 length is 12 residues. From germline, CDR1 is MNHNS and CDR2 SASEGT. The J segment lost 9 bases and the V segment lost 6 bases, leaving 2 bases of the junction unmatched.

The J gene is TRBJ2-7, the V gene TRBV5-1, with 10 bases lining up with TRBD1. Germline loops: CDR1 SGHRS, CDR2 YFSETQ. Trimming removed 0 bases from V and 7 bases from J; junction bases left unmatched: 10. CDR3 length equals 16 residues. Here the CDR3 DNA reads TGCGCCAGCAGCTTGGGGTTGGGACAGGGGAGGAATGAGCAGTACTTC. This encodes CASSLGLGQGRNEQYF.